This T cell receptor (beta chain) was identified during a study of PD-1 blockade in classical Hodgkin lymphoma. All patients relapsed after autologous stem cell transplantation, and brentuximab vedotin exposure varied. V lost 5 bases and J lost 4, with 11 bases in between. The CDR3 length is 13 residues. CDR1 and CDR2 from the germline V gene are WNHNN and SYGVQD (reference sequence). This clone was detected only once. The antigen remains unidentified. Assay: immunoSEQ multiplex PCR; the TCRdb copy retains only in-frame clones and omits some. The sample shows some 95,000 clones, roughly nine tenths of them seen only once. Notes on the study in general: Nothing has yet pinned down what causes the repertoire differences, possibly disease activity or prior therapy.

V usage is TRBV10-1 and J usage is TRBJ1-1; D is unclear. Sample: peripheral blood mononuclear cells (PBMCs), taken before the second cycle of nivolumab. The origin of this receptor is a human donor with classical Hodgkin lymphoma. CDR3 DNA: TGCGCCAGCAGTCTCTCATCCGGCACTGAAGCTTTCTTT. Translation gives CASSLSSGTEAFF.